What follows are 8 T cell receptor beta chains derived from one specimen sequenced in a study of cytomegalovirus exposure and HLA in healthy donors. Primers for the PCR totalled 60 Vbeta and 13 Jbeta. Profiling relied on immunoSEQ multiplex PCR, and the TCRdb table lists in-frame clones only, not all of them. This sample has 160,000 or so clones, with 65% to 75% found just once. What was sequenced was PBMCs. The receptor set was obtained from a human donor in good health.

This chain joins TRBV6-1 and TRBJ1-2; 9 bases fit TRBD1. Germline CDR1 is MNHNS and CDR2 is SASEGT. The CDR3 consists of 14 residues. The trim removed 5 bases at V and 2 bases at J, leaving 3 bases unmatched. The CDR3 DNA reads TGTGCCAGCAGTAGGGACAGGGTGAACTATGGCTACACCTTC. It is translated as CASSRDRVNYGYTF.

This clone has just a few counts. The chain joins TRBV2 to TRBJ1-4; TRBD1 is a possible D gene (6 bases). Trimming cost V 6 bases and J 0 bases, with 11 bases left between them. CDR1 SNHLY and CDR2 FYNNEI come from the germline V gene. This CDR3 is 15 amino acids long. The CDR3 DNA is TGTGCCAGCAGGAACAGGGATGCAACTAATGAAAAACTGTTTTTT. Translated, it gives CASRNRDATNEKLFF.

The chain combines TRBV6-6 with TRBJ2-7, with TRBD2 matching over 14 bases. CDR1 is MNHNY and CDR2 is SVGAGI in the germline V gene (reference sequence). This CDR3 comprises 15 residues. The V gene end was trimmed by 5 bases and the J gene end by 7 bases; junction bases not matched to a gene: 7. CDR3 in DNA: TGTGCCAGCAGTCCCGGACTAGCGGGGGGAAGAGAGCAGTACTTC. Protein: CASSPGLAGGREQYF.

The chain recombines TRBV5-4 with TRBJ2-1, with 8 nucleotides matching TRBD2. Losses at the gene ends were 4 bases for V and 0 bases for J; bases not matched to a gene: 9. The CDR3 is 17 amino acids. Germline CDR1 SGHNT, CDR2 YYREEE (reference sequence). The CDR3 region has the DNA TGTGCCAGCAGCCACACTGTACTAGCGGCCTCCTACAATGAGCAGTTCTTC. It codes for CASSHTVLAASYNEQFF.

The rearrangement uses TRBV19 and TRBJ1-1, with unresolved D. CDR3 size: 14 residues. From germline, CDR1 is LNHDA and CDR2 SQIVND (reference sequence). V lost 3 bases and J 0 bases, leaving 8 bases between the germline ends. The CDR3 nucleotides are TGTGCCAGTAGTATGTCTGCTATGAACACTGAAGCTTTCTTT. This gives the protein CASSMSAMNTEAFF.

The chain is built from TRBV6-5 and TRBJ1-5; D ambiguous. Germline loops: CDR1 MNHEY, CDR2 SVGAGI. The V and J ends lost 7 bases and 1 base respectively, with 11 bases between them. The CDR3 totals 14 residues. The CDR3 spells CASMWGGSNQPQHF. The CDR3 DNA follows: TGTGCCAGCATGTGGGGAGGGAGCAATCAGCCCCAGCATTTT.

This clone was seen just once. DNA for the CDR3: TGCGCCAGCAGTTTTCCCGTGGCAGGGGGCTTAAGCAAAGAGACCCAGTACTTC. This translates into CASSFPVAGGLSKETQYF. This sequence joins TRBV5-1 and TRBJ2-5; 8 bases line up with TRBD1. Germline CDR1 and CDR2: SGHRS and YFSETQ. The CDR3 extends over 18 amino acids. Germline trimming cut 5 bases from V and 3 bases from J; bases unmatched to any gene: 18.

The V call is TRBV30, the J call TRBJ1-1; possibly TRBD1 for D (6 bases). The germline gives CDR1 GTSNPN, CDR2 SVGIG (reference sequence). Trimming removed 4 bases at V and 2 bases at J, with 11 bases between. CDR3 size: 13 residues. The CDR3 here is CAWMVTGNTEAFF. The CDR3 DNA sequence: TGTGCCTGGATGGTGACAGGAAACACTGAAGCTTTCTTT. The entire variable domain, with the rest obtained from reference TRBV30 and TRBJ1-1, is as follows: SQTIHQWPATLVQPVGSPLSLECTVEGTSNPNLYWYRQAAGRGLQLLFYSVGIGQISSEVPQNLSASRPQDRQFILSSKKLLLSDSGFYLCAWMVTGNTEAFFGQGTRLTVV.